What follows are 19 T cell receptor beta chains derived from one specimen sequenced in a study of Ad26.COV2.S vaccination and SARS-CoV-2 variants. Data came from immunoSEQ multiplex PCR; TCRdb stores just in-frame clones and leaves some out. Counted here are around 450,000 clones, 88% occurring once; the ten biggest clones make up 3.6%. As to treatment: some 20 received Ad26.COV2.S at low or high dose, single or two shots; roughly five received placebo; per-sample allocation not given. The samples date from day 63 after the first vaccine or placebo injection. The sample in question was peripheral blood, obtained in a trial of Ad26.COV2.S vaccine versus placebo. The receptors derive from a person aged 18-60 years who received the Ad26.COV2.S COVID-19 vaccine or a placebo.

The chain uses TRBV24-1 and TRBJ2-2; D might be TRBD2 (5 bases). This CDR3 has 14 amino acids. Deletions cut 3 bases from V and 9 bases from J, with 13 bases between. CDR1 and CDR2 (germline): KGHDR, SFDVKD. The chain's CDR3 is CATSDLAGDRELFF. For the CDR3, the DNA is TGTGCCACCAGTGATCTGGCGGGCGACCGGGAGCTGTTTTTT.

The chain couples TRBV7-9 to TRBJ1-6; unclear D gene. The CDR3 loop spans 14 amino acids. CDR1 is SEHNR and CDR2 is FQNEAQ in the germline V gene (reference sequence). V shed 7 bases and J shed 8 bases, with 15 bases lying between them. The CDR3 sequence: CASTPPGGDSPLHF. CDR3 bases: TGTGCCAGCACCCCCCCGGGAGGTGATTCACCCCTCCACTTT.

This clone was seen a few times. The J gene is TRBJ2-3, the V gene TRBV12-3 or TRBV12-4; D call uncertain. CDR3 size: 11 residues. The V and J ends lost 8 bases and 6 bases respectively, with 9 bases between them. CDR3 coding DNA: TGTGCCAGCCATCGGCTGGATACGCAGTATTTT. Protein: CASHRLDTQYF.

This chain connects TRBV7-9 to TRBJ2-3; 9 nucleotides line up with TRBD1. J lost 0 bases, V lost 5 bases, and 12 bases had no gene match. Germline values: CDR1 SEHNR, CDR2 FQNEAQ (reference sequence). CDR3 length equals 18 residues. The CDR3 DNA is TGTGCCAGCAGCCAAGTTAGGGGACAGGGATATAGCACAGATACGCAGTATTTT. Translation gives CASSQVRGQGYSTDTQYF.

The rearrangement joins TRBV18 to TRBJ2-3; TRBD2 agrees at 8 bases. Trimming cost V 4 bases and J 4 bases; bases outside gene matches: 4. This CDR3 comprises 14 residues. Germline lookup yields CDR1 KGHSH and CDR2 LQKENI. CDR3 loop: CASSRGGPADTQYF. The CDR3 DNA follows: TGTGCCAGCTCACGCGGGGGGCCGGCAGATACGCAGTATTTT.

This chain links TRBV2 with TRBJ1-2, with D perhaps matching TRBD1 (6 bases). Trimming cost V 1 base and J 4 bases, with 7 bases left between them. In germline, CDR1 is SNHLY, CDR2 FYNNEI. The CDR3 runs to 13 residues. CDR3 sequence: CASSEGRGYGYTF. CDR3 sequence (DNA): TGTGCCAGCAGTGAAGGCAGGGGCTATGGCTACACCTTC.

This sequence joins TRBV7-6 and TRBJ1-2; 8 nucleotides match TRBD1. There are 14 residues in the CDR3. The V and J ends lost 1 base and 8 bases, in that order; junction bases with no gene match: 6. Germline V gene lookup returns CDR1 SGHVS and CDR2 FNYEAQ. CDR3 protein: CASSLGPRGHGYTF. The CDR3 DNA sequence: TGTGCCAGCAGCTTAGGTCCCAGGGGGCACGGCTACACCTTC.

V gene TRBV30 combines with J gene TRBJ1-4; TRBD1 matches at 7 bases. V lost 8 bases to trimming and J lost 5 bases; unmatched junction nucleotides: 5. Germline CDR1 reads GTSNPN; CDR2 reads SVGIG (reference sequence). The CDR3 loop spans 12 amino acids. The chain's CDR3 is CAGDRVNEKLFF. The CDR3 DNA follows: TGTGCCGGCGACAGGGTAAATGAAAAACTGTTTTTT.

The rearrangement uses TRBV6-1 and TRBJ2-2; TRBD2 aligns across 12 bases. Germline CDR1 is MNHNS and CDR2 is SASEGT. The ends lost 2 bases at V and 10 bases at J; junction bases unmatched: 5. The CDR3 covers 15 residues. The CDR3 DNA reads as TGTGCCAGCAGTGAACTAGCGGGGGGGCCCGAGGAGCTGTTTTTT. Translating gives CASSELAGGPEELFF.

The genes are TRBV4-1 and TRBJ2-5; D possibly matches TRBD1 or TRBD2 (6 bases each). Trimming stripped 4 bases from V and 5 bases from J, with 23 bases between. In germline, CDR1 is MGHRA, CDR2 YSYEKL. This CDR3 comprises 17 residues. The CDR3, as DNA: TGCGCCAGCAGCCGAAAAGGCGGCGGAGGGGGAAAGGAGACCCAGTACTTC. This gives the protein CASSRKGGGGGKETQYF.

The chain couples TRBV18 to TRBJ2-7, with D unclear. The CDR3 runs 16 residues. In germline, CDR1 is KGHSH, CDR2 LQKENI. Trimming took off 3 bases at V and 1 base at J, with 16 bases between the two ends. The CDR3 DNA is TGTGCCAGCTCACCTCCTGATGGGGATGGGTCCTACGAGCAGTACTTC. Its protein is CASSPPDGDGSYEQYF.

With respect to this clone: The sample has other DNA sequences that encode this CDR3 too. J is TRBJ1-6 and V is TRBV4-3; D possibly corresponds to TRBD1 (5 bases). The V end was cut by 0 bases, the J end by 2 bases, with 5 bases between. This CDR3 spans 15 amino acids. CDR1 and CDR2 from the germline V gene are LGHNA and YSLEER. The CDR3 spells CASSQDRAYNSPLHF. In DNA form, the CDR3 reads TGCGCCAGCAGCCAAGACAGGGCCTATAATTCACCCCTCCACTTT.

The V and J genes are TRBV11-2 and TRBJ2-2, with 7 bases identical to TRBD2. CDR1 is SGHAT and CDR2 is FQNNGV in the germline V gene. The CDR3 sequence is 15 residues long. J gave up 3 bases and V 1 base, and 2 bases lay outside the gene matches. The CDR3 region is CASSLAGGDTGELFF. The CDR3 DNA is TGTGCCAGCAGCTTAGCGGGGGGAGACACCGGGGAGCTGTTTTTT.

This chain joins TRBV5-6 and TRBJ2-1; D is tentatively TRBD1 or TRBD2 (5 bases each). The CDR3 is made up of 14 amino acids. CDR1 and CDR2 from the germline V gene are SGHDT and YYEEEE. With 3 bases removed from V and 0 bases from J, the gap between germline ends came to 7 bases. In nucleotides, the CDR3 is TGTGCCAGCAGCTCCGGGGCCTCCTACAATGAGCAGTTCTTC. Translation: CASSSGASYNEQFF.

The gene calls are TRBV7-2 and TRBJ2-7, with TRBD2 matching over 10 bases. This CDR3 comprises 16 residues. The germline gives CDR1 SGHTA, CDR2 FQGNSA. V lost 1 base and J lost 0; bases outside the gene matches: 3. For the CDR3, the DNA is TGTGCCAGCAGCTTAGTAGCGGGGGGATTCTCCTACGAGCAGTACTTC. The encoded protein is CASSLVAGGFSYEQYF.

This clone came up once. The genes are TRBV6-6 and TRBJ1-5; no firm D call. The CDR3 length is 14 residues. CDR1 and CDR2 (germline): MNHNY, SVGAGI (reference sequence). The germline V and J ends were trimmed by 5 bases and 1 base, with 9 bases remaining between them. The CDR3 sequence is CASSHGRSNQPQHF. For the CDR3, the DNA is TGTGCCAGCAGTCACGGACGGAGCAATCAGCCCCAGCATTTT.

The rearrangement uses TRBV19 and TRBJ1-1; D is unresolved. The CDR3 loop spans 11 amino acids. Germline loops: CDR1 LNHDA, CDR2 SQIVND (reference sequence). V lost 7 bases, J lost 7 bases, and 10 bases lay in between. The CDR3 nucleotides read TGTGCCAGTAAAGGACGGGGTGAAGCTTTCTTT. Its protein is CASKGRGEAFF. The complete variable domain, with remaining parts taken from reference TRBV19 and TRBJ1-1, reads DGGITQSPKYLFRKEGQNVTLSCEQNLNHDAMYWYRQDPGQGLRLIYYSQIVNDFQKGDIAEGYSVSREKKESFPLTVTSAQKNPTAFYLCASKGRGEAFFGQGTRLTVV.

The chain joins TRBV7-9 to TRBJ1-4, with D tentatively TRBD1 (5 bases). Germline values: CDR1 SEHNR, CDR2 FQNEAQ (reference sequence). Between the trimmed V and J ends, which lost 3 bases and 11 bases, there was a span of 13 bases. The CDR3 has 13 amino acids. The CDR3 spells CASSFGARGKLFF. The CDR3 nucleotides are TGTGCCAGCAGCTTCGGGGCCCGAGGGAAACTGTTTTTT.

V gene TRBV29-1 combines with J gene TRBJ2-5; the D gene is possibly TRBD1 (6 bases). This CDR3 comprises 13 residues. The germline V and J ends were trimmed by 3 bases and 5 bases, with 13 bases remaining between them. From germline, CDR1 is SQVTM and CDR2 ANQGSEA. Here the CDR3 DNA reads TGCAGCGTTGAGGACAGCCTCGGGGAGACCCAGTACTTC. It is translated as CSVEDSLGETQYF.